This record concerns one T cell receptor beta chain sequence. Its antigen remains unidentified. This sample was taken from a study of T cell repertoires in ileal Crohn's disease. Study-wide findings and caveats: Clonal expansions were more frequent in active smokers than non-smokers at surgery.

Time point noted: inflamed ileum from the surgical specimen. Only in-frame clones appear in the TCRdb table, and some are missing; sequencing was by immunoSEQ multiplex PCR. Of approximately 11,000 clones in the sample, more than 75% were seen once. There are 14 residues in the CDR3. Germline assignment: CDR1 SGHNT and CDR2 YYREEE (reference sequence). The V and J ends lost 4 bases and 4 bases respectively, with 14 bases between them. The origin of this receptor is an adult with Crohn's disease. The specimen sequenced was ileal tissue. The chain has TRBV5-4 and TRBJ1-2, with D uncertain. The CDR3: CASSGQVPFYGYTF. The CDR3 DNA reads TGTGCCAGCAGCGGGCAGGTCCCCTTCTATGGCTACACCTTC. Looking up the rest from reference TRBV5-4 and TRBJ1-2 gives the full variable domain: ETGVTQSPTHLIKTRGQQVTLRCSSQSGHNTVSWYQQALGQGPQFIFQYYREEENGRGNFPPRFSGLQFPNYSSELNVNALELDDSALYLCASSGQVPFYGYTFGSGTRLTVV.